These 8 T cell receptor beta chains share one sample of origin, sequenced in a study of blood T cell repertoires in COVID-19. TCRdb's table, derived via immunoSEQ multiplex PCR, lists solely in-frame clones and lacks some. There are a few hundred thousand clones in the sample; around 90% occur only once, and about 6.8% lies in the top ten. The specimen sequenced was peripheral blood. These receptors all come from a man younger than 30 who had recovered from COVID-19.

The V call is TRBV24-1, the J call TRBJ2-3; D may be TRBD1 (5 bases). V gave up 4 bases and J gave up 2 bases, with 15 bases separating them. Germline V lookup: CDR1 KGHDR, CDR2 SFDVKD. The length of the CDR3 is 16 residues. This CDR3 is CATSESNRRSTDTQYF. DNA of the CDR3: TGTGCCACCAGTGAATCGAACAGGAGATCCACAGATACGCAGTATTTT.

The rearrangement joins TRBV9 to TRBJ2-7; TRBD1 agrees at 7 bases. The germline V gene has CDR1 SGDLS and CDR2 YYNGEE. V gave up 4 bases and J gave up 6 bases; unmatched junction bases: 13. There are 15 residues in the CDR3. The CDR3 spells CASSPGTEVEGEQYF. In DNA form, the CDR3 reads TGTGCCAGCAGCCCGGGGACAGAGGTCGAGGGCGAGCAGTACTTC.

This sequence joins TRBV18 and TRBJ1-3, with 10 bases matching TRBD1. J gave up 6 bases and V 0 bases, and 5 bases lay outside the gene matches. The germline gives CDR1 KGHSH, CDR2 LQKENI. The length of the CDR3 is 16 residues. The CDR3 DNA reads TGTGCCAGCTCACCACCGTTCGGGACAGGGGTAAACACCATATATTTT. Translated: CASSPPFGTGVNTIYF.

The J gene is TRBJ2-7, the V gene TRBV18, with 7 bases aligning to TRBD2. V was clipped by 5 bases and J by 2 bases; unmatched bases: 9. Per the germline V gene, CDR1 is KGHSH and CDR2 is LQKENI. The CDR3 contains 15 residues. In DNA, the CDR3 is TGTGCCAGCTCAGCCGGGCTAGCGGAAGCCTACGAGCAGTACTTC. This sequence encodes CASSAGLAEAYEQYF. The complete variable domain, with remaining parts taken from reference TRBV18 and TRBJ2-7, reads NAGVMQNPRHLVRRRGQEARLRCSPMKGHSHVYWYRQLPEEGLKFMVYLQKENIIDESGMPKERFSAEFPKEGPSILRIQQVVRGDSAAYFCASSAGLAEAYEQYFGPGTRLTVT.

The CDR3 region has the DNA TGTGCCAGCAGCCAACAACAGGGTTCGGGCACTGAAGCTTTCTTT. It encodes CASSQQQGSGTEAFF. The chain combines TRBV4-2 with TRBJ1-1, with D perhaps TRBD1 (6 bases). This CDR3 is 15 amino acids long. Deletions cut 2 bases from V and 4 bases from J, with 14 bases between. The germline CDR1 and CDR2 sequences are LGHNA and YNFKEQ.

The CDR3 loop is CAISDGTSSMEQYF. Here the CDR3 DNA reads TGTGCCATCAGTGACGGGACTTCCTCTATGGAGCAGTACTTC. This sequence joins TRBV10-3 and TRBJ2-7, with D maybe TRBD2 (6 bases). Germline loops: CDR1 ENHRY, CDR2 SYGVKD. Trimming stripped 3 bases from V and 7 bases from J, with 16 bases between. There are 14 residues in the CDR3.

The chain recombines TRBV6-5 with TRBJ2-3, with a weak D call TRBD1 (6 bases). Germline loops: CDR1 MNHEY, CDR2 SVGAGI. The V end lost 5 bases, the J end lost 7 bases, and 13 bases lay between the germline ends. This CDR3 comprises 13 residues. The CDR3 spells CASSTQGPNTQYF. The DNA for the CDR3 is TGTGCCAGCAGTACACAGGGACCGAATACGCAGTATTTT.

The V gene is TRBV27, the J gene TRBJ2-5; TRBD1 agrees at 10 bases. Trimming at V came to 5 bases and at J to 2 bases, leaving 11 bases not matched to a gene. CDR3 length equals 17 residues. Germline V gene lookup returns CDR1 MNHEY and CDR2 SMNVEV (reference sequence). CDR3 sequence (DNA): TGTGCCAGCAGTATCACCTGGGACAGGGGAGGTCAAGAGACCCAGTACTTC. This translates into CASSITWDRGGQETQYF.